The following is a T cell receptor beta chain sequence with its context. What it binds is not known. This entry belongs to a study of T cells in localized non-small cell lung cancer. Germline V CDR1 and CDR2: MNHEY, SVGAGI. The V and J ends lost 4 bases and 7 bases respectively, with 14 bases between them. This CDR3 comprises 13 residues. Overall study findings and caveats: There was higher T cell clonality in uninvolved adjacent lung than in tumor, and it was highest there.

Libraries were prepared by immunoSEQ multiplex PCR; TCRdb keeps only in-frame clonotypes and omits some of them. The sample yields about 41,000 clones, approximately 80% seen once. The sequenced sample was PBMCs, obtained before any cancer treatment. The chain joins TRBV6-5 to TRBJ2-7; D uncertain. The clonotype originates from a man aged 40 to 70 with stage II lung adenocarcinoma. The DNA for the CDR3 is TGTGCCAGCAGTTTCCTCCTCTTAGGAGAGCAGTACTTC. Protein sequence: CASSFLLLGEQYF.